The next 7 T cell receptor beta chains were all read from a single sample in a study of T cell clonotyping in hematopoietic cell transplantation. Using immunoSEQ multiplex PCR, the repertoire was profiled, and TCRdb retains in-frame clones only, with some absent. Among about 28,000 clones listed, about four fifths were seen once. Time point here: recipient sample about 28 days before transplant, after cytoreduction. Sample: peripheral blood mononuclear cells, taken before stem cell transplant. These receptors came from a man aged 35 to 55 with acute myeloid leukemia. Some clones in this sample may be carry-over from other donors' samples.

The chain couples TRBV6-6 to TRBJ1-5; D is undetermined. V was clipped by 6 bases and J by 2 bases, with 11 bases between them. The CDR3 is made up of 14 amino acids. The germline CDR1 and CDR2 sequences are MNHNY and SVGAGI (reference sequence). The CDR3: CASRDPDGNQPQHF. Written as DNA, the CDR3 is TGTGCCAGCAGAGATCCTGATGGCAATCAGCCCCAGCATTTT.

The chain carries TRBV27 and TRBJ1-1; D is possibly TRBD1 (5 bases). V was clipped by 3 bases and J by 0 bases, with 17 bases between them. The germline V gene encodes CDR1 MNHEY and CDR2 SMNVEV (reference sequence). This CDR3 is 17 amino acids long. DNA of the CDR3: TGTGCCAGCAGTTTCTACGGTCTGCAGGGAATGAACACTGAAGCTTTCTTT. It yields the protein CASSFYGLQGMNTEAFF.

As DNA, the CDR3 is TGTGCCTGGAGTATGTTCGGCGGGGGGCCTGAGCAGTACTTC. It codes for CAWSMFGGGPEQYF. The chain carries TRBV30 and TRBJ2-7; TRBD2 matches 8 bases. The CDR3 contains 14 residues. Germline V gene sequence: CDR1 GTSNPN, CDR2 SVGIG (reference sequence). V shed 2 bases, J shed 7 bases, and the junction held 10 bases outside the gene matches.

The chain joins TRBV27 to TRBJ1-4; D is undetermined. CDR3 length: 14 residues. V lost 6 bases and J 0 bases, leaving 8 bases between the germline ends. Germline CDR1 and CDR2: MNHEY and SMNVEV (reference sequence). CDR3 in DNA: TGTGCCAGCAGGCCGATTGCAACTAATGAAAAACTGTTTTTT. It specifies CASRPIATNEKLFF.

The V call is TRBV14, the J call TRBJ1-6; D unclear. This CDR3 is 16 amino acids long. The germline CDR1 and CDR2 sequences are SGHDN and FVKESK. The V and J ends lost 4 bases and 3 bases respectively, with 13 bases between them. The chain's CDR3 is CASSPGSLNYNSPLHF. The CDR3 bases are TGTGCCAGCAGCCCAGGCAGCTTAAACTATAATTCACCCCTCCACTTT.

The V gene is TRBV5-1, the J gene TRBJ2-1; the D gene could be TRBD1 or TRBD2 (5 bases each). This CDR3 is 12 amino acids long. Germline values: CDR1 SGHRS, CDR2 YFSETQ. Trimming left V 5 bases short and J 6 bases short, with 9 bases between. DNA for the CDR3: TGCGCCAGCAGTGAGGGGCTCAATGAGCAGTTCTTC. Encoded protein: CASSEGLNEQFF.

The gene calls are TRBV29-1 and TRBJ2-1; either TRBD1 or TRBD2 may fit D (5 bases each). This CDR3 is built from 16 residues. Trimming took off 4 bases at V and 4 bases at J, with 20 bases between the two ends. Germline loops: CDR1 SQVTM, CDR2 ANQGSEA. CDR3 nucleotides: TGCAGCGTTGCCCAGGGCCCGGGATATAGGTACAATGAGCAGTTCTTC. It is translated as CSVAQGPGYRYNEQFF.